This entry describes one T cell receptor beta chain. The sample has other DNA sequences that encode this CDR3 too. CD45RO-negative cells were positively selected for CCR7, leaving out terminally differentiated effector memory CD45RA+ cells. Repertoires were generated with immunoSEQ multiplex PCR, while TCRdb's copy carries only in-frame clones and drops some. The table includes 1.5 million to 2.5 million clones, about 95% detected once. CDR1 is MGHRA, CDR2 YSYEKL, per germline. V lost 1 base and J lost 4, with 11 bases in between. The CDR3 runs to 15 residues. The data derive from a study of shared clonotypes between healthy human individuals.

This TCR came from a man aged 18-30 years in good health. The chain recombines TRBV4-1 with TRBJ2-1; a weak D match, TRBD2 (5 bases). Specimen: naive CD8+ T cells sorted from blood. The CDR3 DNA follows: TGCGCCAGCAGCCAAGTATCGGGGAGTTACAATGAGCAGTTCTTC. This sequence encodes CASSQVSGSYNEQFF.